A selection of T cell receptor beta chains follows, all from one sample in a study of blood T cell repertoires in COVID-19. TCRdb's copy holds only in-frame clones and misses some; the assay was immunoSEQ multiplex PCR. The table lists about 50,000 clones, 65% to 90% of them singletons. Material for sequencing was peripheral blood. These receptors all come from a human donor in a cohort sampled during active COVID-19. The CDR3 runs from the conserved cysteine through the conserved F or W. Fields, in order: J gene, D gene, V gene, clone size, CDR3 protein, CDR3 DNA. A D gene is named only where the DNA matches it firmly. Not all rows give a size; the values are once, few, many and, for expanded clones, a class.

j_call: TRBJ1-3; d_call: TRBD1; v_call: TRBV5-1; clone_size: few; cdr3_aa: CASRGDRINTIYF; cdr3_nt: TGCGCCAGCAGGGGGGACAGAATCAACACCATATATTTT
j_call: TRBJ2-7; d_call: TRBD1; v_call: TRBV24-1; clone_size: .; cdr3_aa: CATSDSDPGGQGSYEQYF; cdr3_nt: TGTGCCACCAGTGATTCGGATCCCGGGGGACAGGGGTCCTACGAGCAGTACTTC
j_call: TRBJ1-2; d_call: .; v_call: TRBV5-8; clone_size: .; cdr3_aa: CASSLGLNGYTF; cdr3_nt: TGTGCCAGCAGCTTAGGACTCAATGGCTACACCTTC
j_call: TRBJ1-4; d_call: TRBD1; v_call: TRBV5-1; clone_size: .; cdr3_aa: CASSTGTADEKLFF; cdr3_nt: TGCGCCAGCAGCACGGGGACAGCCGATGAAAAACTGTTTTTT
j_call: TRBJ2-2; d_call: .; v_call: TRBV29-1; clone_size: .; cdr3_aa: CSVDPGNTGELFF; cdr3_nt: TGCAGCGTTGATCCAGGGAACACCGGGGAGCTGTTTTTT
j_call: TRBJ2-5; d_call: TRBD1; v_call: TRBV15; clone_size: .; cdr3_aa: CATSRTGTGEGETQYF; cdr3_nt: TGTGCCACCAGCCGCACCGGGACAGGGGAAGGAGAGACCCAGTACTTC
j_call: TRBJ2-7; d_call: TRBD1; v_call: TRBV5-1; clone_size: .; cdr3_aa: CASSWGTGKDEQYF; cdr3_nt: TGCGCCAGCAGCTGGGGGACAGGGAAGGACGAGCAGTACTTC
j_call: TRBJ1-5; d_call: TRBD1; v_call: TRBV6-5; clone_size: .; cdr3_aa: CASSPTGGFQPQHF; cdr3_nt: TGTGCCAGCAGCCCGACAGGGGGCTTTCAGCCCCAGCATTTT
j_call: TRBJ2-1; d_call: TRBD1; v_call: TRBV7-3; clone_size: .; cdr3_aa: CASSLRTGTGHNEQFF; cdr3_nt: TGTGCCAGCAGCTTAAGGACCGGGACAGGACACAATGAGCAGTTCTTC
j_call: TRBJ1-5; d_call: .; v_call: TRBV29-1; clone_size: .; cdr3_aa: CSVGAGNQPQHF; cdr3_nt: TGCAGCGTTGGGGCAGGGAATCAGCCCCAGCATTTT
j_call: TRBJ2-5; d_call: .; v_call: TRBV7-3; clone_size: .; cdr3_aa: CASSPGSSGETQYF; cdr3_nt: TGTGCCAGCAGCCCAGGCAGTAGCGGAGAGACCCAGTACTTC
j_call: TRBJ2-7; d_call: TRBD1; v_call: TRBV7-8; clone_size: .; cdr3_aa: CASSQRTGTYEQYF; cdr3_nt: TGTGCCAGCAGCCAAAGGACAGGGACCTACGAGCAGTACTTC
j_call: TRBJ2-1; d_call: TRBD2; v_call: TRBV20-1; clone_size: .; cdr3_aa: CSASVPLAGAYNEQFF; cdr3_nt: TGCAGTGCTAGTGTCCCACTAGCGGGAGCCTACAATGAGCAGTTCTTC
j_call: TRBJ1-5; d_call: .; v_call: TRBV7-8; clone_size: .; cdr3_aa: CASSLVGQSKQPQHF; cdr3_nt: TGTGCCAGCAGCTTAGTGGGACAATCTAAGCAGCCCCAGCATTTT
j_call: TRBJ2-7; d_call: .; v_call: TRBV5-4; clone_size: .; cdr3_aa: CASSLRPAYEQYF; cdr3_nt: TGTGCCAGCAGCTTGCGTCCAGCCTACGAGCAGTACTTC